This T cell receptor beta chain derives from a study of blood T cell repertoires in COVID-19. Study at large: Nucleic acid was either cDNA or gDNA, and it came from T cells, B-cell-depleted T cells, or PBMCs.

Trimming cost V 0 bases and J 0 bases, with 8 bases left between them. The CDR3 totals 15 residues. The germline V gene encodes CDR1 SGHTA and CDR2 FQGNSA. Profiled with immunoSEQ multiplex PCR; TCRdb holds only in-frame clones, not every one. The sample has 200,000 to 250,000 clones, 75% to 85% seen once. This rearrangement joins TRBV7-2 to TRBJ1-2, with D uncertain. Sequenced input: peripheral blood. This TCR was recovered from an elderly woman with COVID-19, enrolled during active disease. The chain's CDR3 is CASSLAASSNYGYTF. The DNA for the CDR3 is TGTGCCAGCAGCTTAGCGGCCAGTTCTAACTATGGCTACACCTTC.